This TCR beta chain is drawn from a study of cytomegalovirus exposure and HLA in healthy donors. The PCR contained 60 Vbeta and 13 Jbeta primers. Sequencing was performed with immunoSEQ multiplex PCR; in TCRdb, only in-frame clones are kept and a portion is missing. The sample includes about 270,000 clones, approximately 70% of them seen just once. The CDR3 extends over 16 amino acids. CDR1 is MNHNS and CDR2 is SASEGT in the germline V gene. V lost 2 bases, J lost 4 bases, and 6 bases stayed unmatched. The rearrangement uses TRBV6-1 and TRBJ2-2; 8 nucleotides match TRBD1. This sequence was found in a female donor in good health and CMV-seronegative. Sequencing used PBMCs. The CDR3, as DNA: TGTGCCAGCAGTGAACAGGGGGCGCGTAGCACCGGGGAGCTGTTTTTT. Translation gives CASSEQGARSTGELFF.